A single sample gave rise to the 31 T cell receptor beta chains below, sequenced in a study of blood T cells in healthy people across ages. Primers used in a second PCR of about 7 to 11 cycles were a sample-barcoded 5' primer and a J-beta primer mix. TCRdb used MiXCR to reprocess the 5' RACE reads, holding one entry per CDR3 protein. The sample shows 1.8 million or so distinct CDR3 sequences, 35% to 50% of them seen only once. The specimen was blood. Receptors were obtained from a human donor in good health.

The chain recombines TRBV11-2 with TRBJ2-4; D possibly corresponds to TRBD2 (7 bases). This CDR3 has 18 amino acids. In germline, CDR1 is SGHAT, CDR2 FQNNGV. V gave up 2 bases and J gave up 0 bases, with 17 bases separating them. The CDR3 loop is CASSLLGGGNIAKNIQYF. The CDR3 nucleotides read TGTGCCAGCAGCTTACTGGGAGGGGGGAACATAGCCAAAAACATTCAGTACTTC.

The sample holds a few counts of this clonotype. The J gene is TRBJ2-3, the V gene TRBV20-1; tentatively, D is TRBD1 (6 bases). V lost 6 bases and J lost 3, with 25 bases in between. Germline V gives CDR1 DFQATT, CDR2 SNEGSKA (reference sequence). The CDR3 runs 17 residues. The CDR3: CSAPGDGAEKITDTQYF. The CDR3 DNA is TGCAGTGCCCCAGGGGACGGAGCGGAGAAAATTACAGATACGCAGTATTTT.

This chain joins TRBV29-1 and TRBJ2-7; D uncertain. The CDR3 consists of 15 residues. In germline, CDR1 is SQVTM, CDR2 ANQGSEA. Trimming shortened V by 2 bases and J by 3 bases, and 17 bases separated the two germline ends. This CDR3 reads CSVEINGGLSYEQYF. The CDR3 DNA reads as TGCAGCGTTGAAATTAACGGCGGTCTAAGCTACGAGCAGTACTTC.

This clonotype showed up just a few times. The rearrangement joins TRBV29-1 to TRBJ2-5, with D possibly matching TRBD1 (6 bases). V was shortened by 6 bases and J by 5 bases, with 16 bases between the two germline ends. The CDR3 spans 13 residues. From germline, CDR1 is SQVTM and CDR2 ANQGSEA. The CDR3 spells CSVLGQLRETQYF. Here the CDR3 DNA reads TGCAGCGTCTTAGGACAGCTTAGGGAGACCCAGTACTTC.

This clonotype has only a few counts. The CDR3 nucleotides are TGTGCCAGCAGCTTAGGGGCAGGCGGTGAAAAACTGTTTTTT. This gives the protein CASSLGAGGEKLFF. The chain has TRBV13 and TRBJ1-4; D is unclear. This CDR3 is 14 amino acids long. Germline V gene sequence: CDR1 PRHDT, CDR2 FYEKMQ (reference sequence). Trimming removed 0 bases at V and 7 bases at J, with 9 bases between.

V is TRBV29-1 and J is TRBJ1-2; possible D gene TRBD1, 6 bases. With 3 bases removed from V and 10 bases from J, the gap between germline ends came to 18 bases. The germline V gene has CDR1 SQVTM and CDR2 ANQGSEA. The CDR3 spans 13 residues. As DNA, the CDR3 is TGCAGCGTTGAGGGGGCTCAGGGTCGTGACTACACCTTC. Its protein is CSVEGAQGRDYTF.

There are a few counts of this clonotype. The V and J genes are TRBV13 and TRBJ2-3, with TRBD2 identical over 7 bases. The CDR3 has 15 amino acids. Per germline, CDR1 PRHDT and CDR2 FYEKMQ (reference sequence). V lost 5 bases to trimming and J lost 1 base; unmatched junction nucleotides: 6. The CDR3 DNA is TGTGCCAGCAGCCCAAAAGCGGGACGCACAGATACGCAGTATTTT. This sequence encodes CASSPKAGRTDTQYF.

This chain links TRBV20-1 with TRBJ1-6, with TRBD1 as a possible D gene (5 bases). The germline CDR1 and CDR2 sequences are DFQATT and SNEGSKA (reference sequence). Trimming removed 6 bases from V and 6 bases from J, with 18 bases in between. The CDR3 loop spans 15 amino acids. DNA of the CDR3: TGCAGTGCAAAGGGCCCGGGACGGACTAATTCACCCCTCCACTTT. Its protein is CSAKGPGRTNSPLHF.

J is TRBJ2-5 and V is TRBV28, with 8 bases fitting TRBD2. The CDR3 contains 16 residues. CDR1 is MDHEN, CDR2 SYDVKM, per germline. Trimming at V came to 3 bases and at J to 2 bases, leaving 8 bases not matched to a gene. CDR3 protein: CASSFWTSKGQETQYF. The DNA for the CDR3 is TGTGCCAGCAGTTTCTGGACTAGCAAGGGGCAAGAGACCCAGTACTTC.

This clonotype was seen a handful of times. The V and J genes are TRBV29-1 and TRBJ2-7, with 7 bases aligning to TRBD2. V lost 1 base, J lost 0 bases, and 6 bases stayed unmatched. The CDR3 sequence is 15 residues long. Germline CDR1 is SQVTM and CDR2 is ANQGSEA. The CDR3 nucleotides read TGCAGCGTTGAAGGGGTTAGGGAGGGCTCCTACGAGCAGTACTTC. It specifies CSVEGVREGSYEQYF.

This clonotype has only a few counts. V is TRBV5-1 and J is TRBJ1-2, with TRBD1 matching 10 bases. V was clipped by 4 bases and J by 5 bases; unmatched bases: 8. CDR3 size: 15 residues. Germline CDR1 reads SGHRS; CDR2 reads YFSETQ. The CDR3 nucleotides are TGCGCCAGCAGCCCTGATGGACAGGGGGTATATGGCTACACCTTC. It encodes CASSPDGQGVYGYTF.

The table lists this clonotype with a few counts. This chain joins TRBV20-1 and TRBJ2-1; D unclear. CDR1 is DFQATT, CDR2 SNEGSKA, per germline (reference sequence). Trimming pared 3 bases from V and 4 bases from J, leaving 10 bases between. The CDR3 has 13 amino acids. In DNA, the CDR3 is TGCAGTGCTAGTACGGGCAGTTACAATGAGCAGTTCTTC. Its translation is CSASTGSYNEQFF.

This chain uses TRBV9 with TRBJ2-1; maybe TRBD2 (6 bases). V lost 3 bases and J 13 bases, leaving 29 bases between the germline ends. The CDR3 has 17 residues. Per the germline V gene, CDR1 is SGDLS and CDR2 is YYNGEE. The CDR3 region has the DNA TGTGCCAGCAGCGCCCTTTTAGGAGGGCACGGGGTCCCTTCCCAGTTCTTC. Encoded protein: CASSALLGGHGVPSQFF.

This clonotype appeared a few times. V gene TRBV7-2 combines with J gene TRBJ1-2; D may be TRBD1 (6 bases). V lost 5 bases and J lost 3, with 16 bases in between. Germline lookup yields CDR1 SGHTA and CDR2 FQGNSA. The CDR3 totals 15 residues. The DNA of the CDR3 is TGTGCCAGCAGCCCCTATTTAGGGGGGGACTATGGCTACACCTTC. Residues: CASSPYLGGDYGYTF.

The sample holds a few counts of this clonotype. The chain is built from TRBV5-1 and TRBJ2-7, with no clear D. The germline CDR1 and CDR2 sequences are SGHRS and YFSETQ. Trimming removed 0 bases from V and 3 bases from J, with 13 bases in between. The CDR3 runs to 15 residues. The CDR3 DNA is TGCGCCAGCAGCTTGGGGACGAATACCGACTACGAGCAGTACTTC. It specifies CASSLGTNTDYEQYF. Filled out from reference TRBV5-1 and TRBJ2-7, the complete variable domain reads KAGVTQTPRYLIKTRGQQVTLSCSPISGHRSVSWYQQTPGQGLQFLFEYFSETQRNKGNFPGRFSGRQFSNSRSEMNVSTLELGDSALYLCASSLGTNTDYEQYFGPGTRLTVT.

Only a few counts were recorded for this clonotype. The junction and the germline gene differ at one end; a read error may be behind it. V is TRBV20-1 and J is TRBJ1-2, with TRBD1 matching over 8 bases. Germline V CDR1 and CDR2: DFQATT, SNEGSKA (reference sequence). The CDR3 is 13 amino acids. The CDR3 protein is CSAPTGVNCGYTF. In DNA, the CDR3 is TGCAGTGCACCGACAGGGGTTAACTGTGGCTACACCTTC.

J is TRBJ2-1 and V is TRBV7-9; 10 nucleotides agree with TRBD2. Unmatched junction bases numbered 7, after V lost 2 bases and J lost 9 bases. Germline V gene lookup returns CDR1 SEHNR and CDR2 FQNEAQ (reference sequence). The CDR3 spans 15 residues. CDR3 amino acids: CASSLPSGGRGEQFF. The DNA of the CDR3 is TGTGCCAGCAGCTTACCTAGCGGGGGACGTGGTGAGCAGTTCTTC.

Notes on this clonotype: Sequence at one end of the junction differs from germline and may be a read error. The V gene is TRBV9, the J gene TRBJ2-7, with a weak D call TRBD2 (5 bases). The CDR3 length is 15 residues. Germline V gene sequence: CDR1 SGDLS, CDR2 YYNGEE. This CDR3 is CVSSVATGLNYEQYF. The DNA for the CDR3 is TGTGTCAGCAGCGTAGCTACTGGACTGAACTACGAGCAGTACTTC.

This clonotype was picked up a small number of times. The J gene is TRBJ2-5, the V gene TRBV4-3; 12 nucleotides line up with TRBD2. CDR1 is LGHNA and CDR2 is YSLEER in the germline V gene. V trimming: 1 base; J trimming: 4 bases; junction bases outside the gene matches: 13. The length of the CDR3 is 19 residues. CDR3 coding DNA: TGCGCCAGCAGCCAAGTGGCTAGCGGGGGGGCCGGGTCTATAGAGACCCAGTACTTC. It is translated as CASSQVASGGAGSIETQYF.

V and J are TRBV20-1 and TRBJ1-2, with D possibly matching TRBD1 (6 bases). Between the trimmed V and J ends, which lost 1 base and 6 bases, there was a span of 12 bases. Germline V CDR1 and CDR2: DFQATT, SNEGSKA (reference sequence). This CDR3 contains 13 residues. CDR3 in amino acids: CSARAGVSNGYTF. CDR3 bases: TGCAGTGCTAGAGCAGGGGTTTCTAATGGCTACACCTTC.

This clonotype was recorded a few times. The CDR3 DNA reads as TGTGCCAGCAGCCAAGAAGATGCGGGAGTCACCCCAGATACGCAGTATTTT. This translates into CASSQEDAGVTPDTQYF. The chain is built from TRBV4-2 and TRBJ2-3, with TRBD2 matching over 7 bases. This CDR3 contains 17 residues. Germline V gene sequence: CDR1 LGHNA, CDR2 YNFKEQ. With 0 bases clipped from V and 4 bases from J, the junction kept 10 bases outside the gene matches.

This sequence joins TRBV5-1 and TRBJ1-6, with 9 nucleotides matching TRBD1. Germline CDR1 and CDR2: SGHRS and YFSETQ. Trimming cost V 4 bases and J 10 bases; bases outside gene matches: 6. The CDR3 runs 14 residues. CDR3 amino acids: CASSPDRGESPLHF. DNA for the CDR3: TGCGCCAGCAGCCCAGACAGGGGGGAATCACCCCTCCACTTT. Drawing the rest from reference TRBV5-1 and TRBJ1-6, the complete variable domain is KAGVTQTPRYLIKTRGQQVTLSCSPISGHRSVSWYQQTPGQGLQFLFEYFSETQRNKGNFPGRFSGRQFSNSRSEMNVSTLELGDSALYLCASSPDRGESPLHFGNGTRLTVT.

This chain links TRBV20-1 with TRBJ2-7, with TRBD1 identical over 7 bases. The V segment lost 5 bases and the J segment 7 bases; nucleotides outside the gene matches: 17. The germline V gene encodes CDR1 DFQATT and CDR2 SNEGSKA (reference sequence). This CDR3 has 15 amino acids. CDR3: CSARHRDSTYNEQYF. CDR3 sequence (DNA): TGCAGTGCTCGGCACCGGGACAGCACCTACAATGAGCAGTACTTC.

This clonotype came up a few times. The chain links TRBV11-2 to TRBJ2-1; D may be TRBD1 or TRBD2 (6 bases each). There are 15 residues in the CDR3. V lost 5 bases to trimming and J lost 7 bases, with 18 bases between them. The germline V gene has CDR1 SGHAT and CDR2 FQNNGV. Here the CDR3 DNA reads TGTGCCAGCAGCCCCCCTATAGGGGGGCAGAATGAGCAGTTCTTC. Translating gives CASSPPIGGQNEQFF.

This clonotype has a handful of counts. This chain joins TRBV24-1 and TRBJ2-1, with D perhaps matching TRBD1 (5 bases). Germline V lookup: CDR1 KGHDR, CDR2 SFDVKD. The CDR3 runs to 14 residues. With 4 bases removed from V and 5 bases from J, the gap between germline ends came to 11 bases. The CDR3 loop is CATSEGETHNEQFF. The CDR3 DNA sequence: TGTGCCACCAGTGAAGGGGAAACGCACAATGAGCAGTTCTTC.

Turning to this clonotype: A read error may account for a junction end that differs from germline. This sequence joins TRBV12-3 or TRBV12-4 and TRBJ1-1; possibly TRBD1 for D (5 bases). The CDR3 totals 13 residues. CDR3 region: CTSSPTANTEAFF. DNA for the CDR3: TGTACCAGCAGCCCGACAGCGAACACTGAAGCTTTCTTT.

The chain carries TRBV12-3 or TRBV12-4 and TRBJ1-6, with a possible D match to TRBD1 (6 bases). The CDR3 has 14 residues. V lost 6 bases and J 4 bases, leaving 10 bases between the germline ends. Here the CDR3 reads CASRPQGYNSPLHF. CDR3 coding DNA: TGTGCCAGCAGACCGCAGGGGTATAATTCACCCCTCCACTTT.

The chain carries TRBV14 and TRBJ2-3, with D tentatively TRBD1 (5 bases). CDR1 is SGHDN, CDR2 FVKESK, per germline. Trimming removed 7 bases from V and 0 bases from J, with 11 bases in between. The CDR3 is 14 amino acids. Written as DNA, the CDR3 is TGTGCCAGCAAAGGGGCGGTTAGCACAGATACGCAGTATTTT. Protein sequence: CASKGAVSTDTQYF.

The rearrangement links TRBV7-8 to TRBJ2-7; D uncertain. Germline loops: CDR1 SGHVS, CDR2 FQNEAQ. CDR3 length equals 13 residues. Trimming took off 4 bases at V and 6 bases at J, with 13 bases between the two ends. The CDR3 DNA reads TGTGCCAGCAGCTCCACGGGTGGGCTCGAGCAGTACTTC. Translated: CASSSTGGLEQYF.

Comments on this clonotype: Germline is not matched at one junction end, which may reflect a read error. The gene calls are TRBV7-2 and TRBJ2-3; D might be TRBD1 (5 bases). Germline lookup yields CDR1 SGHTA and CDR2 FQGNSA. There are 13 residues in the CDR3. The CDR3 DNA follows: TGTGCCAGCAGCTCACGACAGTCAGATACGCCGTATTTT. Amino acids: CASSSRQSDTPYF.

The chain joins TRBV29-1 to TRBJ1-2, with D perhaps TRBD1 (5 bases). The CDR3 runs 12 residues. Trimming removed 7 bases at V and 5 bases at J, with 14 bases between. The germline V gene has CDR1 SQVTM and CDR2 ANQGSEA. The CDR3 loop reads CSAISGVYGYTF. CDR3 in DNA: TGCAGCGCTATTTCGGGGGTATATGGCTACACCTTC.